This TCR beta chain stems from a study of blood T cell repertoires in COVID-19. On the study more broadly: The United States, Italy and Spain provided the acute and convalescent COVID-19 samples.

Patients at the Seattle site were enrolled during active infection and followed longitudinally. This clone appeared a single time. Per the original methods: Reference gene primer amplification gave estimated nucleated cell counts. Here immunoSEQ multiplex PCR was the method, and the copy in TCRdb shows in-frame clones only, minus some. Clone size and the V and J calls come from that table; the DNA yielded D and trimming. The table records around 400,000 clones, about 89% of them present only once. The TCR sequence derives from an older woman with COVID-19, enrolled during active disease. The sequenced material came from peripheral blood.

The CDR3 sequence is CASSGYNQETQYF. CDR3 in DNA: TGTGCCAGCAGCGGGTACAACCAAGAGACCCAGTACTTC. The J gene is TRBJ2-5, the V gene TRBV27; no clear D. Germline-derived CDR1 and CDR2 are MNHEY and SMNVEV (reference sequence). Between the trimmed V and J ends, which lost 6 bases and 0 bases, there was a span of 8 bases. The CDR3 totals 13 residues.